These 17 T cell receptor beta chains originate from one sample sequenced in a study of T cells in tuberculosis. Time point given: new active TB diagnosis, blood taken before or within 7 days of starting treatment. Measured with immunoSEQ multiplex PCR; TCRdb has only the in-frame clones, and not every one. Counted here are tens of thousands of clones, approximately 85% occurring once; the ten biggest clones make up just under 15%. The sample in question was PBMCs, obtained at tuberculosis diagnosis. The receptors derive from an adult with tuberculosis.

The V and J genes are TRBV19 and TRBJ2-3; 8 positions agree with TRBD1. This CDR3 comprises 16 residues. The trim removed 6 bases at V and 2 bases at J, leaving 10 bases unmatched. Germline assignment: CDR1 LNHDA and CDR2 SQIVND (reference sequence). CDR3 in DNA: TGTGCCAGTAGCCTATTCGACAGGGGCTACACAGATACGCAGTATTTT. It yields the protein CASSLFDRGYTDTQYF.

V is TRBV9 and J is TRBJ2-2; possible D gene TRBD2, 6 bases. Deletions cut 4 bases from V and 0 bases from J, with 13 bases between. Germline CDR1 and CDR2: SGDLS and YYNGEE. This CDR3 is built from 16 residues. The CDR3 sequence: CASSPGTLSNTGELFF. The CDR3 coding sequence is TGTGCCAGCAGCCCCGGGACTTTATCGAACACCGGGGAGCTGTTTTTT.

The gene calls are TRBV9 and TRBJ1-4; 7 bases fit TRBD1. This CDR3 contains 14 residues. Germline values: CDR1 SGDLS, CDR2 YYNGEE. V lost 4 bases and J lost 4; bases outside the gene matches: 4. Here the CDR3 reads CASSTTGVNEKLFF. In DNA, the CDR3 is TGTGCCAGCAGCACAACAGGGGTTAATGAAAAACTGTTTTTT.

V and J are TRBV6-1 and TRBJ1-3; no reliable D call. The V end lost 3 bases, the J end lost 0 bases, and 9 bases lay between the germline ends. The germline gives CDR1 MNHNS, CDR2 SASEGT. The CDR3 contains 15 residues. In nucleotides, the CDR3 is TGTGCCAGCAGTGAGGGCTTCTACTCTGGAAACACCATATATTTT. Translation gives CASSEGFYSGNTIYF.

The chain couples TRBV19 to TRBJ2-1; 12 bases map to TRBD1. This CDR3 is built from 13 residues. Germline loops: CDR1 LNHDA, CDR2 SQIVND (reference sequence). V was pared by 10 bases and J by 8 bases, with 6 bases of the junction left unmatched. DNA for the CDR3: TGTGCCACATCCCGGGACAGGGGGCATGAGCAGTTCTTC. Translated, it gives CATSRDRGHEQFF.

This clone was counted between two and nine times. The chain combines TRBV7-3 with TRBJ2-2; TRBD2 aligns across 8 bases. Germline CDR1 is SGHTA and CDR2 is FQGTGA. V was pared by 2 bases and J by 2 bases, with 4 bases of the junction left unmatched. The CDR3 length is 16 residues. The CDR3 DNA follows: TGTGCCAGCAGCTTAGTTGCGGGAGGAAACACCGGGGAGCTGTTTTTT. This encodes CASSLVAGGNTGELFF.

This clone was found once. This chain uses TRBV27 with TRBJ2-2; a possible D gene is TRBD2 (5 bases). The CDR3 is 14 amino acids. V shed 7 bases and J shed 6 bases, with 15 bases lying between them. Per the germline V gene, CDR1 is MNHEY and CDR2 is SMNVEV (reference sequence). The CDR3 loop reads CASTSGWRSGELFF. The CDR3 DNA is TGTGCCAGCACGTCCGGTTGGAGGTCCGGGGAGCTGTTTTTT.

This clone was recorded once. The gene calls are TRBV19 and TRBJ2-1; the match to TRBD2 covers 7 bases. Per germline, CDR1 LNHDA and CDR2 SQIVND (reference sequence). J lost 8 bases, V lost 1 base, and 11 bases had no gene match. CDR3 length: 16 amino acids. Here the CDR3 reads CASSIVTAGAAYEQFF. The CDR3 DNA follows: TGTGCCAGTAGTATAGTTACGGCGGGAGCGGCATATGAGCAGTTCTTC.

This chain connects TRBV27 to TRBJ2-2; no clear D gene. CDR1 MNHEY and CDR2 SMNVEV come from the germline V gene (reference sequence). Trimming took off 6 bases at V and 4 bases at J, with 9 bases between the two ends. The CDR3 runs 13 residues. CDR3 sequence: CASSQPLTGELFF. As DNA, the CDR3 is TGTGCCAGCAGCCAACCACTCACCGGGGAGCTGTTTTTT.

V usage is TRBV10-1 and J usage is TRBJ2-7, with D maybe TRBD2 (6 bases). V was cut by 6 bases and J by 5 bases, with 14 bases left in between. This CDR3 comprises 13 residues. Germline loops: CDR1 WNHNN, CDR2 SYGVQD (reference sequence). The CDR3 sequence: CASRASGVHEQYF. The DNA for the CDR3 is TGCGCCAGCAGGGCTTCGGGGGTCCACGAGCAGTACTTC.

The chain has TRBV6-1 and TRBJ1-2, with D possibly being TRBD1 (5 bases). Per the germline V gene, CDR1 is MNHNS and CDR2 is SASEGT. Trimming cost V 3 bases and J 10 bases, with 12 bases left between them. This CDR3 contains 12 residues. In DNA form, the CDR3 reads TGTGCCAGCAGTGATAGCGGGGACCTCTACACCTTC. It yields the protein CASSDSGDLYTF.

The chain has TRBV13 and TRBJ1-1, with a tentative D call TRBD1 (6 bases). Germline CDR1 is PRHDT and CDR2 is FYEKMQ (reference sequence). This CDR3 comprises 12 residues. V lost 5 bases and J lost 9, with 13 bases in between. The CDR3 DNA reads as TGTGCCAGCAGCCCTCGGGGGGGCAAAGCTTTCTTT. As protein: CASSPRGGKAFF.

This clone was seen once. CDR3 in amino acids: CASSLHRGNTIYF. The CDR3 nucleotides read TGCGCCAGCAGCTTGCACAGGGGAAACACCATATATTTT. The rearrangement joins TRBV5-1 to TRBJ1-3; a weak D match, TRBD1 (5 bases). The CDR3 totals 13 residues. Germline V gene sequence: CDR1 SGHRS, CDR2 YFSETQ. The V end lost 1 base, the J end lost 4 bases, and 6 bases lay between the germline ends.

J is TRBJ2-1 and V is TRBV7-9, with 10 bases fitting TRBD1. CDR1 and CDR2 from the germline V gene are SEHNR and FQNEAQ (reference sequence). J was trimmed by 5 bases and V by 2 bases; bases with no gene match: 6. The CDR3 length is 16 residues. The CDR3 loop reads CASSLTGTGVDNEQFF. The CDR3, as DNA: TGTGCCAGCAGCTTAACCGGGACAGGGGTAGACAATGAGCAGTTCTTC.

The chain combines TRBV10-3 with TRBJ2-1; TRBD2 aligns across 12 bases. There are 16 residues in the CDR3. CDR1 ENHRY and CDR2 SYGVKD come from the germline V gene. After removal of 6 bases from V and 2 bases from J, the junction contained 5 bases not matched to a gene. The CDR3 region is CAISLSSGGAYNEQFF. Here the CDR3 DNA reads TGTGCCATCAGCCTCTCTAGCGGGGGGGCCTACAATGAGCAGTTCTTC.

This sequence joins TRBV5-1 and TRBJ2-5; D not resolved. The germline V gene has CDR1 SGHRS and CDR2 YFSETQ. The CDR3 consists of 13 residues. Trimming removed 2 bases from V and 5 bases from J, with 10 bases in between. In DNA, the CDR3 is TGCGCCAGCAGCTTTGCGAGGCCGGAGACCCAGTACTTC. This translates into CASSFARPETQYF.

This chain uses TRBV28 with TRBJ2-2; D not certain. The CDR3 is 14 amino acids. Germline CDR1 is MDHEN and CDR2 is SYDVKM. V lost 7 bases and J 3 bases, leaving 12 bases between the germline ends. For the CDR3, the DNA is TGTGCCAGCACCCCCTCCGCAGACACCGGGGAGCTGTTTTTT. Protein product: CASTPSADTGELFF.